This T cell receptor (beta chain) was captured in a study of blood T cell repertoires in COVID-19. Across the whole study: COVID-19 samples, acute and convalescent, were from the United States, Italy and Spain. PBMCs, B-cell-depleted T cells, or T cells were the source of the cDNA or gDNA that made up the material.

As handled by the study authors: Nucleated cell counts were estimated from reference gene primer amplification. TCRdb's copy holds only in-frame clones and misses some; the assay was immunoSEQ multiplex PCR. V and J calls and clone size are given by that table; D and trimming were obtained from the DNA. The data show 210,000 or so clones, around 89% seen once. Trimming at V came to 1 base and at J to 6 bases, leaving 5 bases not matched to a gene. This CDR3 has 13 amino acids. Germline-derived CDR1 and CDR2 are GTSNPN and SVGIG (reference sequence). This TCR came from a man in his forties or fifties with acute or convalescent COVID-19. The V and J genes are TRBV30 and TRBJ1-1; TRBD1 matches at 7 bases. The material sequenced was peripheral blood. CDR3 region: CAWSGQGLAEAFF. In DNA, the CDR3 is TGTGCCTGGAGTGGACAGGGTTTAGCTGAAGCTTTCTTT. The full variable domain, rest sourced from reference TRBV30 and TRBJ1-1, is SQTIHQWPATLVQPVGSPLSLECTVEGTSNPNLYWYRQAAGRGLQLLFYSVGIGQISSEVPQNLSASRPQDRQFILSSKKLLLSDSGFYLCAWSGQGLAEAFFGQGTRLTVV.